This record looks at one T cell receptor (beta chain) sequence and its context. The target antigen is unknown. These data come from a study of T cells after yellow fever vaccination. Study-wide points: Re-detected after boosting: most primary clones, almost 98% of CD4 and about 85% of CD8. Weaker overall was a secondary response that nonetheless peaked faster, on day 5 versus 15.

The germline V gene has CDR1 SGHTA and CDR2 FQGTGA. The CDR3 is 16 residues long. V was pared by 4 bases and J by 0 bases, with 14 bases between. The TCR cDNA carried a universal primer site and UMIs from 5'RACE template switching. In TCRdb, the 5' RACE reads were re-called with MiXCR into one record per CDR3 protein. The table has 150,000 or so distinct CDR3 sequences, approximately 9.7% seen once. This receptor was taken from a man between 18 and 29 years old who received the YFV17D yellow fever vaccine. Sequencing used CD8+ T cells sorted from PBMCs, obtained 45 days after the yellow fever booster vaccination. The rearrangement joins TRBV7-3 to TRBJ2-3, with D possibly TRBD2 on 5 matching bases. The CDR3 DNA reads as TGTGCCAGCAGCTCACCGAGGGATTCTAGCACAGATACGCAGTATTTT. Translated: CASSSPRDSSTDTQYF.